The table lists the clone carrying this T cell receptor (beta chain) with many counts. The antigen remains undetermined. The TCR beta CDR3 region was amplified from genomic DNA, with two rounds of multiplex PCR being used for the amplification. Used in first-round PCR were primers specific to each TRBV and TRBJ gene. TCRdb used MiXCR to reprocess the multiplex PCR reads, holding one entry per CDR3 protein. This sample has about 16,000 distinct CDR3 sequences, with over 40% found just once. The CDR3 loop spans 18 amino acids. Germline-derived CDR1 and CDR2 are MGHRA and YSYEKL. Trimming took off 0 bases at V and 0 bases at J, with 17 bases between the two ends. This entry is derived from a study of prognosis after radiotherapy for stage I lung cancer. Study in general: Roughly 14 cases involved newly diagnosed primary stage I lung tumors, and 4 to 6 involved oligometastatic NSCLC subsequent to surgical resection of the primary tumor. Whole-study findings and limits: Lower Shannon entropy after stereotactic body radiation therapy was observed in patients who went on to develop distant metastases. Unique TCR clones declined after stereotactic body radiation therapy, from a median approximately 9,600 to 7,200.

This sequence joins TRBV4-1 and TRBJ2-5; a weak D match, TRBD1 (6 bases). The sample was PBMCs, taken before or after stereotactic body radiation therapy (not recorded which). This TCR was recovered from a donor older than 45 with non-small cell lung cancer. The CDR3 bases are TGCGCCAGCAGCCAAGAAAAGTTTGGTACAGGGTACCAAGAGACCCAGTACTTC. Translation gives CASSQEKFGTGYQETQYF.